The clone carrying this T cell receptor beta chain has at least ten counts. The target antigen is unknown. The data stem from a study of T cell repertoires in cytomegalovirus infection. TCRdb recomputed calls from the reads with MiXCR, one row per CDR3 protein. Among hundreds of thousands of distinct CDR3 sequences listed, about a tenth were seen once. Study-wide results and caveats: There were HLA-C-restricted CMV-specific TCR beta clonotypes dominating the ex vivo response.

Germline assignment: CDR1 MNHEY and CDR2 SVGEGT. The germline V and J ends were trimmed by 2 bases and 5 bases, with 9 bases remaining between them. CDR3 size: 13 residues. The chain employs TRBV6-2 or TRBV6-3 and TRBJ1-1; possible D gene TRBD1, 6 bases. Sequenced material: PBMCs. This TCR was sampled from a human donor in good health (CMV status not recorded). Some clones in this sample may be carry-over from other donors' samples. The CDR3 nucleotides are TGTGCCAGCAGTTACCGAGGGGGGACTGAAGCTTTCTTT. It is translated as CASSYRGGTEAFF.